This T cell receptor (beta chain) came from a study of cytomegalovirus exposure and HLA in healthy donors (dated by TCRdb to 2017 to 2019). Background on the whole study: According to an earlier analysis of 550 to 750 of the donors, some 170 million T cells yielded roughly 100 million unique TCR beta sequences and around 280 Gb of sequence data. An early release covering roughly 580 HLA-typed donors comprised approximately 300 gigabases of sequencing data and approximately 80 million unique TCR sequences. Of the roughly 400 genotyped donors, about 80% fell in the genetic ancestry cluster associated with self-reported Caucasian donors. The study aimed to test whether signatures of past pathogen exposure could be identified by cataloging public T cell receptors. Using immunosequencing, the study profiled T cell repertoires from 640 or so subjects and related those repertoires to cytomegalovirus serostatus. A separate validation cohort of approximately 130 different subjects was used in addition to the roughly 700-subject first cohort. To predict cytomegalovirus infection status, the study brought together high-throughput TCR immunosequencing, statistical association of individual TCRs with disease status, and machine learning. To study patterns of TCR occurrence, a later analysis re-analyzed previously published TCR beta repertoires from 700 or so donors and added high-resolution HLA genotyping. The later analysis used no new phenotypic data to find candidate immune exposures, relying instead on TCR beta sequences and their occurrence across donors. An earlier analysis of nearly 600 of the donors applied high-throughput TCR beta sequencing to assess whether each TCR beta V gene segment acted as functional or pseudogenic. Donor age, sex, ethnicity and CMV serostatus were collected together with the repertoire data. Genome-wide SNP genotypes for about 60% of the roughly 670 donors were used in a later genetic analysis, which treated that subset as a discovery cohort. All discovery cohort repertoires had been generated using a single sequencing platform. Both class I and class II loci were covered by HLA typing, at four-digit resolution. Typing coverage differed by locus: A, B, C, DRB1 and DQB1 were typed in about 620-640 donors, DQA1 in approximately 520, DPA1 in approximately 600, and DPB1 in roughly 450. Because of strong linkage in the cohort, five DR-DQ haplotypes were treated as single units for association and clustering. Across some 400 genotyped donors of the cohort, an average of about 240,000 unique TCR beta nucleotide sequences per donor were sequenced, and approximately 19% of those sequences were non-productive.

In total, approximately 690 healthy bone marrow donors made up the cohort. At the time of sampling, all cohort members were nominally healthy, though unrecorded immune exposures were likely present. The donor was CMV seronegative and was included in the group of approximately 350 seronegative cohort members. A peripheral blood sample was collected from each donor, and TCR beta sequencing was performed on peripheral blood mononuclear cells. Genomic DNA was extracted from the blood cell samples with the Qiagen DNeasy Blood Extraction Kit. As concerns this clone: Its antigen is unknown. One junction end does not reproduce the germline sequence, and a read error may be involved.

Preparation of the library involved the immunoSEQ multiplex PCR assay. The multiplex PCR relied on a mix of 60 forward primers for TCR Vbeta segments and 13 reverse primers for TCR Jbeta segments. The CDR3 region of rearranged TCR beta genes was amplified from genomic DNA by a multiplex PCR assay. On the Illumina HiSeq System, the amplified TCR beta libraries were sequenced as 87-base-pair reads. From the authors' description of their analysis: Across the 670 or so repertoires, a later analysis counted 80 million or so unique TCR beta chains, around 11 million of which were shared by at least two donors. Raw reads were error-corrected and collapsed into unique sequences with a nearest-neighbor algorithm that merged closely related sequences to remove PCR and sequencing errors. V, D and J gene segments were assigned by aligning CDR3 sequences to IMGT reference sequences. For a sequence to be retained, a match of at least six nucleotides to both a V gene segment and a J gene segment was required. A rearrangement counted as productive if the CDR3 had no stop codons and remained in frame with V and J, and every other rearrangement counted as non-productive. CDR3 was defined according to IMGT convention as the region running from the second conserved V-encoded cysteine to the conserved J-encoded phenylalanine. Sequences without an unambiguous match to a single V gene segment were excluded from the earlier analysis of about 600 of the donors. In an earlier analysis of almost 600 of the donors, a V segment was called functional when productive rearrangements were above 56.7%, and segregating when the standard deviation between donors exceeded 5%. A statistical classification framework was developed to diagnose cytomegalovirus status using the catalog of TCR beta chain sequences. A later analysis assigned V and J genes by comparing TCR nucleotide sequences with IMGT/GENE-DB human TR gene sequences. A later analysis assigned CDR3 sequences and most-parsimonious VDJ recombination scenarios with the TCRdist pipeline. A later analysis defined each TCR beta chain by its CDR3 amino acid sequence plus V-gene family, and excluded reads lacking a unique V-gene family. To address suspected cross-contamination and a sequencing artifact, a later analysis removed 592 highly shared, low-generation-probability nucleotide sequences. For each public chain, a later analysis derived a clonal expansion index from normalized ranks of inferred template counts within each repertoire. Generation probabilities in a later analysis came from a VDJ recombination model fitted to out-of-frame rearrangements, and those results were checked against IGoR. In a later analysis, hypergeometric tests were used to score TCR-TCR, TCR-HLA and TCR-CMV co-occurrence, with a repertoire-size bias correction applied to TCR pairs. In a later analysis, false discovery rates were estimated by permuting HLA or CMV assignments 20 times. A later analysis grouped co-occurring TCRs with DBSCAN, adding TCRdist sequence similarity when clustering within HLA-allele-positive subsets. Repertoires with fewer than 30,000 or more than 120,000 public chains were left out of co-occurrence clustering, as were a handful of repertoires with anomalous nucleotide sharing. TCRdb carries this immuneACCESS record with in-frame sequences only. Its versions omit some clonotypes, under half of them owing to an unresolved V gene in the studies checked, with the rest unexplained. The V and J calls and clone size were taken over from that table, and D and trimming were inferred from the DNA. This sample comprises 200,000 to 300,000 clones, approximately 78% of them detected only once. Approximately 0.47% of the sample lies in the top ten.

Study-level results and caveats: Most CMV-associated TCR beta chains appeared to be HLA-restricted in a later analysis, and the HLA associations seemed to be driven largely by CMV exposure. Three of the identified cytomegalovirus-associated TCR beta chains were confirmed in vitro to be specific for cytomegalovirus antigens. A later genetic analysis reported fewer N-insertions in productive TCRs among donors in an Asian-associated ancestry cluster than the 666-donor mean. Because HLA typing was unavailable for some donors at each locus, only the typed subset was used in association tests. Most TCR sequences were seen in very few donors, while some public TCRs were found in many individuals. V-gene and J-gene trimming of TCR beta chains was associated with a missense DCLRE1C variant in a later genetic analysis, and the association was replicated in an independent cohort. In a later analysis, the rate of TCR association differed among HLA loci, with DRB1 alleles having the most associated TCRs and HLA-C alleles having the fewest. Several of the top co-occurrence clusters appeared to be linked to parvovirus B19, influenza, CMV and Epstein-Barr virus, according to a later analysis. Correlated functional status among segregating V segments might be attributable to linkage disequilibrium, but an unknown experimental factor could not be ruled out. At a false discovery rate of 0.05, a later analysis linked about 17,000 TCR beta sequences to specific HLA alleles. CMV serostatus was the only immune exposure information available for the cohort. Strong co-occurrence of HLA alleles, especially DR and DQ, made assigning TCR associations to individual alleles difficult. The authors suggested that the approach could potentially be extended to other disease states and immunological phenotypes. A later analysis found that HLA-associated TCR beta chains were more clonally expanded and had lower generation probabilities than equally common non-associated chains. In an earlier analysis of 587 of the donors, most TCR beta V segments appeared in productive rearrangements about 87% or about 30% of the time, broadly matching IMGT annotations. A further reported finding was that TCR beta sequences accurately predicted the HLA-A and HLA-B alleles for most subjects in the first cohort. The study gave a list of some 150 TCR beta chains associated with cytomegalovirus. The earlier analysis of approximately 590 of the donors excluded roughly 17 rarely observed V segments, including chromosome 9 orphons, because counts were too low. The classifier was reported to diagnose cytomegalovirus status with high specificity and sensitivity in both the original cohort and the validation cohort. Sequencing depth was assumed to be roughly uniform across donors in the presence/absence analyses, though that assumption may not hold. The sequencing pipeline was judged likely to have produced a cluster of highly shared sequence variants as a technical artifact. Only TCR beta chains were sequenced in this cohort, and the absence of alpha or paired-chain data limited detectable features.

Sample: PBMCs. This sequence originates from a boy aged 5-17 years in good health and CMV-seronegative.

CDR3 sequence: CASSMWGGGNAGELFF. The sequenced DNA is TGTGCCAGTAGTATGTGGGGGGGCGGGAACGCCGGGGAGCTGTTTTTT. The chain uses TRBV19 and TRBJ2-2; TRBD2 is a weak D gene call, 7 bases matching. CDR1 is given as LNHDA and CDR2 as SQIVND, both from the germline V gene (reference sequence). The CDR3, from cysteine to phenylalanine, totals 16 residues. The kept DNA is CDR3 alone, 48 bases in frame from the first base.